One sample yielded the 15 T cell receptor beta chains listed below, sequenced in a study of Graves' ophthalmopathy and Graves' hyperthyroidism. The sequenced template was RNA, covering the TCR beta CDR3 region. HTBI primers primed a first-round RT-PCR, and a second-round multiplex PCR followed. TCRdb re-derived calls from the multiplex PCR reads in MiXCR, one entry per CDR3 protein. Here the sample spans roughly 380,000 distinct CDR3 sequences, roughly 14% being singletons. The material sequenced was peripheral blood. The receptors were sampled from a woman between 18 and 29 years old with stable Graves' hyperthyroidism.

This clonotype was observed many times. Its ends do not fully match the called genes, so a read error is possible. V and J are TRBV11-2 and TRBJ2-7; D is uncertain. This CDR3 has 13 amino acids. Germline V lookup: CDR1 SGHAT, CDR2 FQNNGV. In nucleotides, the CDR3 is TGTGCTAGCAGTAAGAGATTCTCCTACGAGCAGTACTTC. It yields the protein CASSKRFSYEQYF.

This clonotype was detected ten times or more. The J gene is TRBJ2-2, the V gene TRBV7-3; D possibly matches TRBD1 or TRBD2 (5 bases each). There are 15 residues in the CDR3. Germline lookup yields CDR1 SGHTA and CDR2 FQGTGA. Trimming removed 3 bases from V and 0 bases from J, with 8 bases in between. The CDR3 sequence: CASSFLGANTGELFF. In DNA form, the CDR3 reads TGTGCCAGCAGCTTTCTGGGGGCGAACACCGGGGAGCTGTTTTTT.

This clonotype occurred many times. This chain joins TRBV10-3 and TRBJ2-5; 14 bases align to TRBD2. Germline V gives CDR1 ENHRY, CDR2 SYGVKD. The CDR3 is 18 residues long. V shed 3 bases, J shed 5 bases, and the junction held 11 bases outside the gene matches. CDR3: CAISDPREGLAGGETQYF. The CDR3 DNA reads as TGTGCCATCAGTGATCCGAGAGAAGGACTAGCGGGAGGCGAGACCCAGTACTTC.

There are many counts of this clonotype. J is TRBJ2-7 and V is TRBV7-2, with D unclear. The CDR3 contains 12 residues. From germline, CDR1 is SGHTA and CDR2 FQGNSA. The V end lost 1 base, the J end lost 7 bases, and 8 bases lay between the germline ends. The CDR3 loop is CASSLGPLEQYF. Written as DNA, the CDR3 is TGTGCCAGCAGCTTAGGTCCCTTAGAGCAGTACTTC.

This clonotype was recorded many times. The rearrangement uses TRBV12-3 or TRBV12-4 and TRBJ2-5, with 11 bases that match TRBD2. Unmatched junction bases numbered 6, after V lost 4 bases and J lost 5 bases. The CDR3 has 15 residues. The CDR3 sequence: CASSSRLAGSETQYF. Written as DNA, the CDR3 is TGTGCCAGCAGTTCCCGACTAGCGGGGTCTGAGACCCAGTACTTC.

The sample holds many counts of this clonotype. The gene calls are TRBV12-5 and TRBJ1-3; D not certain. Germline V gives CDR1 LGHNT, CDR2 FRNRAP. This CDR3 is built from 13 residues. Trimming removed 1 base at V and 2 bases at J, with 3 bases between. The CDR3 nucleotides are TGTGCTAGTGGTTTGGGTCCTGGAAACACCATATATTTT. It encodes CASGLGPGNTIYF.

V and J are TRBV3-1 and TRBJ2-5, with 8 bases identical to TRBD2. CDR3 length: 16 amino acids. The V gene end was trimmed by 1 base and the J gene end by 1 base; junction bases not matched to a gene: 5. CDR1 and CDR2 from the germline V gene are LGHDT and YNNKEL (reference sequence). The CDR3 DNA is TGTGCCAGCAGCCAAGCGCGGGGGGCCCCCCAAGAGACCCAGTACTTC. Its protein product is CASSQARGAPQETQYF.

This clonotype has a handful of counts. This chain uses TRBV6-2 or TRBV6-3 with TRBJ2-2; 8 positions agree with TRBD1. Germline V gene lookup returns CDR1 MNHEY and CDR2 SVGEGT. This CDR3 is built from 18 residues. The V segment lost 0 bases and the J segment 1 base; nucleotides outside the gene matches: 7. This CDR3 is CASSYSSLGTGNTGELFF. CDR3 bases: TGTGCCAGCAGTTACTCTAGTTTGGGGACAGGGAACACCGGGGAGCTGTTTTTT.

This clonotype was seen at least ten times. The genes are TRBV15 and TRBJ2-7; a possible D gene is TRBD1 (6 bases). The ends were cut back, 3 bases at V and 0 bases at J, with 6 bases in the middle. CDR1 is LNHNV, CDR2 YYDKDF, per germline (reference sequence). This CDR3 is 13 amino acids long. CDR3 region: CATSRDSSYEQYF. The CDR3, as DNA: TGTGCCACCAGCAGGGACAGCTCCTACGAGCAGTACTTC.

This clonotype was seen a few times. The chain couples TRBV4-2 to TRBJ2-5; D remains ambiguous. CDR1 and CDR2 from the germline V gene are LGHNA and YNFKEQ. This CDR3 contains 15 residues. V was pared by 0 bases and J by 2 bases, with 10 bases between. The CDR3 sequence: CASSQDRPGQETQYF. The CDR3 DNA reads as TGTGCCAGCAGCCAAGATCGTCCCGGTCAAGAGACCCAGTACTTC.

The sample holds many counts of this clonotype. The chain carries TRBV6-1 and TRBJ1-1; D gene unclear. There are 12 residues in the CDR3. Per the germline V gene, CDR1 is MNHNS and CDR2 is SASEGT. The V gene lost 0 bases and the J gene lost 5 bases, with 4 bases spanning the gap. CDR3 protein: CASSEAGTEAFF. CDR3 in DNA: TGTGCCAGCAGTGAAGCGGGTACTGAAGCTTTCTTT.

In this sample, this clonotype turned up many times. V usage is TRBV6-5 and J usage is TRBJ2-6; tentative D call: TRBD1 (6 bases). V was shortened by 6 bases and J by 0 bases, with 15 bases between the two germline ends. The germline V gene has CDR1 MNHEY and CDR2 SVGAGI. CDR3 length equals 17 residues. The CDR3 DNA is TGTGCCAGCAGCCGGGACACCTCTTTCTCTGGGGCCAACGTCCTGACTTTC. Its translation is CASSRDTSFSGANVLTF.

The genes are TRBV12-3 or TRBV12-4 and TRBJ1-5; D unresolved. Deletions cut 5 bases from V and 5 bases from J, with 16 bases between. The CDR3 consists of 15 residues. CDR3 DNA sequence: TGTGCCAGCAGTAGTGATAAAGGGTCGGATCAGCCCCAGCATTTT. This translates into CASSSDKGSDQPQHF.

This clonotype was seen repeatedly, ten times or more. The chain couples TRBV6-1 to TRBJ2-4; 8 nucleotides agree with TRBD2. CDR1 and CDR2 from the germline V gene are MNHNS and SASEGT. After removal of 6 bases from V and 0 bases from J, the junction contained 4 bases not matched to a gene. This CDR3 has 15 residues. CDR3 DNA: TGTGCCAGCAGCGGGGGGGTCGTAGCCAAAAACATTCAGTACTTC. Its translation is CASSGGVVAKNIQYF.

The table lists this clonotype with many counts. V gene TRBV12-3 or TRBV12-4 combines with J gene TRBJ1-5; the match to TRBD1 covers 8 bases. Trimming took 4 bases from V and 6 from J; bases not matched to a gene: 5. The CDR3 is 14 amino acids. This CDR3 is CASSWTGSTQPQHF. In nucleotides, the CDR3 is TGTGCCAGCAGTTGGACAGGGTCCACTCAGCCCCAGCATTTT.